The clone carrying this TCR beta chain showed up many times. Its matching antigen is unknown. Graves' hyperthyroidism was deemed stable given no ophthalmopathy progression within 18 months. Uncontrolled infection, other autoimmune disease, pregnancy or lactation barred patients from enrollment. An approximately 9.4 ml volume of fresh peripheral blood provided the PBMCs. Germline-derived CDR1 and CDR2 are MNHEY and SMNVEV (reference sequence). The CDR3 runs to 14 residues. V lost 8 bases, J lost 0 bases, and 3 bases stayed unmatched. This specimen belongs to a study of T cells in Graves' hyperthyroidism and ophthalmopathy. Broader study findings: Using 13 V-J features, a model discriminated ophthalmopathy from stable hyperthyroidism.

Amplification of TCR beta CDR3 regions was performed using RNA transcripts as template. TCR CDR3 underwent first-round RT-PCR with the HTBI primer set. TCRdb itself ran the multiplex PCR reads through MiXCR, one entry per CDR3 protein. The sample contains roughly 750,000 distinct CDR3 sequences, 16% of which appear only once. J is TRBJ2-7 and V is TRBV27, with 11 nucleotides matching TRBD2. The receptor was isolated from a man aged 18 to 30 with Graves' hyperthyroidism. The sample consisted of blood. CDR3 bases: TGTGCCAGCGCCACTAGCGGGAGCTCCTACGAGCAGTACTTC. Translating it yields CASATSGSSYEQYF.